The clone carrying this T cell receptor (beta chain) has more than one count but fewer than ten. Its target is unknown. The data are from a study of beta chain features in type 1 diabetes. Findings and limits, study-wide: Cells expressing TCR highly could be over-represented by cDNA sequencing.

Sorting based on CD45RO/CCR7/CD25/CD127/CD95/CD27 separated CD4+ naive, central memory, regulatory and stem cell-like memory cells. All of the isolated RNA was reverse transcribed, so expressed TCRB transcripts were sequenced. Sequencing of naive, central memory and regulatory T cell samples gave an average of roughly 3.5 million reads. Here immunoSEQ multiplex PCR was the method, and the copy in TCRdb shows in-frame clones only, minus some. Of around 340,000 clones listed, 15% to 20% are singletons. Germline V gene sequence: CDR1 GTSNPN, CDR2 SVGIG (reference sequence). The J segment lost 7 bases and the V segment lost 3 bases, leaving 9 bases of the junction unmatched. The CDR3 extends over 14 amino acids.

The chain joins TRBV30 to TRBJ2-4, with 7 bases that match TRBD2. The sequencing input was naive CD4+ T cells from blood. This clonotype was sampled from a young woman in good health. The CDR3: CAWSRGLDSNIQYF. The CDR3 region has the DNA TGTGCCTGGAGCCGAGGACTAGATTCGAACATTCAGTACTTC.